This passage covers 18 T cell receptor beta chains from one sample sequenced in a study of blood T cell repertoires in COVID-19 (dated by TCRdb to the early 2020s). Libraries were made using the immunoSEQ multiplex PCR assay. Here the immuneACCESS table is served through TCRdb, limited to in-frame sequences with V and J called. Missing clones are a known gap in these copies; in checked studies unresolved V genes cover under half, and the rest lacks a known reason. The sample includes more than 300,000 clones, with 88% observed a single time. The ten largest make up roughly 1.2% of the sample. Sequenced sample: PBMCs or T cells enriched from blood (not recorded which). These receptor sequences come from a woman between 18 and 29 years old who had recovered from COVID-19.

The chain is built from TRBV27 and TRBJ2-5, with TRBD1 matching 9 bases. Per the germline V gene, CDR1 is MNHEY and CDR2 is SMNVEV (reference sequence). Trimming took 5 bases from V and 4 from J; bases not matched to a gene: 5. The CDR3 consists of 14 residues. The CDR3 DNA follows: TGTGCCAGCAGTCCGTACAGGGGGCGAGAGACCCAGTACTTC. Translated, it gives CASSPYRGRETQYF.

This chain uses TRBV13 with TRBJ2-3, with TRBD2 identical over 7 bases. From germline, CDR1 is PRHDT and CDR2 FYEKMQ (reference sequence). The J segment lost 0 bases and the V segment lost 5 bases, leaving 26 bases of the junction unmatched. This CDR3 has 22 residues. DNA for the CDR3: TGTGCCAGCAGCACTAGCCCCCTGTATGGTAGCGGGTTTGACTCTAGCACAGATACGCAGTATTTT. Translating it yields CASSTSPLYGSGFDSSTDTQYF.

The V gene is TRBV29-1, the J gene TRBJ1-4; D perhaps matches TRBD1 (5 bases). CDR3 length equals 13 residues. Germline values: CDR1 SQVTM, CDR2 ANQGSEA. Between the trimmed V and J ends, which lost 4 bases and 8 bases, there was a span of 14 bases. The DNA for the CDR3 is TGCAGCGTTGGGGGGGGTATTAGGGAAAAACTGTTTTTT. Protein product: CSVGGGIREKLFF.

The chain joins TRBV7-9 to TRBJ1-2, with D unclear. This CDR3 has 14 residues. The V end lost 1 base, the J end lost 3 bases, and 9 bases lay between the germline ends. Looked up from germline, CDR1 is SEHNR and CDR2 is FQNEAQ (reference sequence). CDR3 bases: TGTGCCAGCAGCTTAGTCGCGGATGACTATGGCTACACCTTC. This encodes CASSLVADDYGYTF.

The V call is TRBV6-5, the J call TRBJ2-7, with D unclear. Trimming cost V 2 bases and J 6 bases, with 5 bases left between them. The CDR3 length is 11 residues. From germline, CDR1 is MNHEY and CDR2 SVGAGI. The CDR3 coding sequence is TGTGCCAGCAGTTACGAAGCCGAGCAGTACTTC. This sequence encodes CASSYEAEQYF.

The chain couples TRBV5-4 to TRBJ1-4, with TRBD1 identical over 9 bases. This CDR3 spans 14 amino acids. J lost 6 bases, V lost 3 bases, and 3 bases had no gene match. From germline, CDR1 is SGHNT and CDR2 YYREEE (reference sequence). DNA for the CDR3: TGTGCCAGCAGCTGGGGACAGGGTGATGAAAAACTGTTTTTT. It specifies CASSWGQGDEKLFF.

The CDR3 sequence is CASSIQRGNTIYF. Here the CDR3 DNA reads TGTGCCAGTAGTATCCAAAGAGGGAACACCATATATTTT. The chain couples TRBV19 to TRBJ1-3, with no clear D. Trimming removed 3 bases at V and 7 bases at J, with 10 bases between. CDR1 is LNHDA, CDR2 SQIVND, per germline (reference sequence). There are 13 residues in the CDR3.

This clone showed up just a few times. The V gene is TRBV4-2, the J gene TRBJ1-1; 10 bases are shared with TRBD1. Germline V gene lookup returns CDR1 LGHNA and CDR2 YNFKEQ. The CDR3 spans 16 residues. Germline trimming cut 0 bases from V and 4 bases from J; bases unmatched to any gene: 5. In nucleotides, the CDR3 is TGTGCCAGCAGCCAAGAAGAAGGGACAGGGGCCACTGAAGCTTTCTTT. Its protein product is CASSQEEGTGATEAFF.

The genes are TRBV10-3 and TRBJ2-3; maybe TRBD1 (6 bases). V shed 8 bases and J shed 2 bases, with 14 bases lying between them. The CDR3 has 14 amino acids. Germline CDR1 ENHRY, CDR2 SYGVKD. CDR3 amino acids: CAIGINRATDTQYF. DNA for the CDR3: TGTGCCATCGGAATAAACAGGGCCACAGATACGCAGTATTTT.

V gene TRBV5-1 combines with J gene TRBJ2-3; D is unresolved. Germline lookup yields CDR1 SGHRS and CDR2 YFSETQ. The V and J ends lost 1 base and 5 bases respectively, with 8 bases between them. This CDR3 is built from 13 residues. Here the CDR3 reads CASSLKAGDTQYF. The CDR3 DNA is TGCGCCAGCAGCTTGAAGGCAGGAGATACGCAGTATTTT.

This clone was counted only a few times. The V and J genes are TRBV30 and TRBJ1-6, with D possibly TRBD1 on 6 matching bases. Per the germline V gene, CDR1 is GTSNPN and CDR2 is SVGIG (reference sequence). V lost 3 bases and J lost 5, with 11 bases in between. There are 14 residues in the CDR3. The CDR3 sequence is CAWSPTGDNSPLHF. The CDR3 DNA sequence: TGTGCCTGGAGCCCGACAGGAGATAATTCACCCCTCCACTTT.

This clone appeared once. The chain links TRBV21-1 to TRBJ1-2; the table's D call of TRBD1 was not tested on the DNA. TRBV21-1 has pseudogene status. The CDR3 is 14 amino acids. The CDR3 loop reads CASNLYRDGSGYTF. The CDR3 coding sequence is TGTGCCAGCAACCTTTACAGGGATGGAAGTGGCTACACCTTC.

The J gene is TRBJ1-1, the V gene TRBV9; TRBD1 matches 8 bases. The germline gives CDR1 SGDLS, CDR2 YYNGEE. The CDR3 is 16 residues long. The J segment lost 5 bases and the V segment lost 0 bases, leaving 9 bases of the junction unmatched. CDR3 sequence reads: CASSVDQTGVGTEAFF. The CDR3 nucleotides read TGTGCCAGCAGCGTAGATCAGACAGGGGTTGGAACTGAAGCTTTCTTT.

The chain couples TRBV18 to TRBJ2-1; 10 bases match TRBD2. Germline lookup yields CDR1 KGHSH and CDR2 LQKENI. The trim removed 3 bases at V and 6 bases at J, leaving 8 bases unmatched. The CDR3 length is 16 residues. The CDR3 sequence: CASSPSSGGAGNEQFF. The CDR3 DNA reads as TGTGCCAGCTCACCGTCCAGCGGGGGGGCGGGCAATGAGCAGTTCTTC.

The chain carries TRBV3-1 (or the pseudogene TRBV3-2) and TRBJ2-1; 15 bases match TRBD2. Per germline, CDR1 LGHDT and CDR2 YNNKEL (reference sequence). V shed 4 bases, J shed 5 bases, and the junction held 12 bases outside the gene matches. The CDR3 is made up of 19 amino acids. CDR3 in DNA: TGTGCCAGCAGCCCCGGACTAGCGGGGGGGCCTCCCACGCACAATGAGCAGTTCTTC. Encoded protein: CASSPGLAGGPPTHNEQFF.

This chain uses TRBV7-9 with TRBJ2-1; TRBD1 matches 10 bases. The CDR3 length is 15 residues. Germline V gene data show CDR1 as SEHNR and CDR2 as FQNEAQ (reference sequence). V gave up 6 bases and J gave up 6 bases; unmatched junction bases: 8. The CDR3 sequence is CASSTWTGGINEQFF. The CDR3 DNA reads TGTGCCAGCAGTACCTGGACAGGGGGTATCAATGAGCAGTTCTTC.

About this clone: Other DNA sequences in this specimen translate into the identical CDR3. V usage is TRBV19 and J usage is TRBJ2-1; TRBD1 agrees at 8 bases. With V trimmed by 2 bases and J by 1 base, 1 base remained unmatched. This CDR3 is 15 amino acids long. CDR1 and CDR2 (germline): LNHDA, SQIVND (reference sequence). DNA of the CDR3: TGTGCCAGTAGTATACAGGGGGCATCCTACAATGAGCAGTTCTTC. As protein: CASSIQGASYNEQFF.

The chain is built from TRBV6-5 and TRBJ2-3, with 8 bases that match TRBD2. This CDR3 comprises 16 residues. CDR1 and CDR2 from the germline V gene are MNHEY and SVGAGI. V trimming: 4 bases; J trimming: 1 base; junction bases outside the gene matches: 7. As DNA, the CDR3 is TGTGCCAGCAGTTCTCGGGGGGGTATCGGCACAGATACGCAGTATTTT. Protein sequence: CASSSRGGIGTDTQYF.